These 22 T cell receptor beta chains were all obtained from the same sample, sequenced in a study of blood T cell repertoires in COVID-19. The table came from immunoSEQ multiplex PCR; TCRdb's copy has only in-frame clones and leaves some out. The data hold some 94,000 clones, with roughly 89% observed a single time. The sample comprised peripheral blood. The receptors come from an older man with active or convalescent COVID-19.

This chain uses TRBV11-2 with TRBJ2-3; D might be TRBD1 (5 bases). This CDR3 region has 12 residues. Trimming took off 3 bases at V and 5 bases at J, with 6 bases between the two ends. Germline V gives CDR1 SGHAT, CDR2 FQNNGV. The CDR3 DNA reads TGTGCCAGCAGCTTTCAGGGAGATACGCAGTATTTT. The encoded protein is CASSFQGDTQYF.

Only a few counts were recorded for this clone. This sequence joins TRBV9 and TRBJ2-7, with D tentatively TRBD2 (6 bases). Trimming stripped 0 bases from V and 2 bases from J, with 15 bases between. The CDR3 has 16 amino acids. Germline CDR1 reads SGDLS; CDR2 reads YYNGEE. The CDR3 loop is CASSVGPNPGAYEQYF. The CDR3 DNA sequence: TGTGCCAGCAGCGTAGGGCCAAACCCGGGGGCCTACGAGCAGTACTTC. The complete variable domain, with remaining parts taken from reference TRBV9 and TRBJ2-7, reads DSGVTQTPKHLITATGQRVTLRCSPRSGDLSVYWYQQSLDQGLQFLIQYYNGEERAKGNILERFSAQQFPDLHSELNLSSLELGDSALYFCASSVGPNPGAYEQYFGPGTRLTVT.

The chain recombines TRBV28 with TRBJ1-1, with D possibly matching TRBD1 (6 bases). V was trimmed by 8 bases and J by 1 base, leaving 17 bases between them. Per germline, CDR1 MDHEN and CDR2 SYDVKM. The CDR3 totals 15 residues. CDR3 loop: CASWEGGSRNTEAFF. The DNA for the CDR3 is TGTGCCAGCTGGGAGGGGGGGTCGAGGAACACTGAAGCTTTCTTT. Complete variable domain (other parts from reference TRBV28 and TRBJ1-1): DVKVTQSSRYLVKRTGEKVFLECVQDMDHENMFWYRQDPGLGLRLIYFSYDVKMKEKGDIPEGYSVSREKKERFSLILESASTNQTSMYLCASWEGGSRNTEAFFGQGTRLTVV.

This clone has just a few counts. The chain uses TRBV15 and TRBJ1-1, with D tentatively TRBD1 (5 bases). The CDR3 is made up of 14 amino acids. The germline gives CDR1 LNHNV, CDR2 YYDKDF (reference sequence). V dropped 1 base and J dropped 0 bases, with 6 bases sitting between them. Here the CDR3 reads CATSRGGLNTEAFF. CDR3 coding DNA: TGTGCCACCAGCAGAGGGGGCTTGAACACTGAAGCTTTCTTT.

The genes are TRBV7-6 and TRBJ1-5, with TRBD1 matching 9 bases. Germline CDR1 and CDR2: SGHVS and FNYEAQ. The CDR3 spans 18 residues. V shed 5 bases, J shed 0 bases, and the junction held 11 bases outside the gene matches. CDR3 sequence: CASSPGDRDLNSNQPQHF. DNA of the CDR3: TGTGCCAGCAGCCCTGGGGACAGGGATTTGAATAGCAATCAGCCCCAGCATTTT.

The chain is built from TRBV2 and TRBJ2-2, with a possible D match to TRBD1 (5 bases). The CDR3 totals 16 residues. Per the germline V gene, CDR1 is SNHLY and CDR2 is FYNNEI. V dropped 3 bases and J dropped 4 bases, with 15 bases sitting between them. CDR3 coding DNA: TGTGCCAGCAGTGATAGGACACCAACGGGCACCGGGGAGCTGTTTTTT. It is translated as CASSDRTPTGTGELFF. Full variable domain (outside the CDR3, taken from reference TRBV2 and TRBJ2-2): EPEVTQTPSHQVTQMGQEVILRCVPISNHLYFYWYRQILGQKVEFLVSFYNNEISEKSEIFDDQFSVERPDGSNFTLKIRSTKLEDSAMYFCASSDRTPTGTGELFFGEGSRLTVL.

The chain joins TRBV2 to TRBJ1-5, with 8 bases lining up with TRBD1. V shed 8 bases, J shed 0 bases, and the junction held 6 bases outside the gene matches. The CDR3 is 15 amino acids. Germline assignment: CDR1 SNHLY and CDR2 FYNNEI. The DNA for the CDR3 is TGTGCCAGCGCCCAGGGGGCTAATAGCAATCAGCCCCAGCATTTT. Protein: CASAQGANSNQPQHF. The complete variable domain, with remaining parts taken from reference TRBV2 and TRBJ1-5, reads EPEVTQTPSHQVTQMGQEVILRCVPISNHLYFYWYRQILGQKVEFLVSFYNNEISEKSEIFDDQFSVERPDGSNFTLKIRSTKLEDSAMYFCASAQGANSNQPQHFGDGTRLSIL.

This chain connects TRBV7-3 to TRBJ2-5; possibly TRBD2 for D (6 bases). Germline V gene sequence: CDR1 SGHTA, CDR2 FQGTGA. V shed 2 bases and J shed 3 bases, with 7 bases lying between them. This CDR3 has 13 amino acids. In DNA form, the CDR3 reads TGTGCCAGCAGCTTAGAGCGGGAAGAGACCCAGTACTTC. Its protein product is CASSLEREETQYF.

V and J are TRBV6-6 and TRBJ2-3; TRBD2 agrees at 12 bases. V dropped 7 bases and J dropped 2; count of bases not matched to a gene: 7. CDR1 and CDR2 (germline): MNHNY, SVGAGI (reference sequence). The CDR3 loop spans 16 amino acids. DNA for the CDR3: TGTGCCAGCATTCTAGCGGGGGGGCCGGACACAGATACGCAGTATTTT. It is translated as CASILAGGPDTDTQYF.

The rearrangement uses TRBV19 and TRBJ1-6; 9 positions agree with TRBD1. This CDR3 spans 15 amino acids. Trimming removed 3 bases from V and 5 bases from J; junction bases left unmatched: 2. Germline V gene sequence: CDR1 LNHDA, CDR2 SQIVND (reference sequence). This CDR3 is CASSMRDRDNSPLHF. The CDR3 DNA sequence: TGTGCCAGTAGTATGCGGGACAGGGATAATTCACCCCTCCACTTT.

The chain has TRBV5-4 and TRBJ2-1; TRBD1 aligns across 8 bases. This CDR3 is 15 amino acids long. Germline assignment: CDR1 SGHNT and CDR2 YYREEE (reference sequence). The junction had 10 bases not matched to a gene; V was cut back by 3 bases and J by 8 bases. CDR3 coding DNA: TGTGCCAGCAGCTCGCAGGGGGCGACGATCGATGAGCAGTTCTTC. Translated: CASSSQGATIDEQFF. The whole variable domain, remainder taken from reference TRBV5-4 and TRBJ2-1, is ETGVTQSPTHLIKTRGQQVTLRCSSQSGHNTVSWYQQALGQGPQFIFQYYREEENGRGNFPPRFSGLQFPNYSSELNVNALELDDSALYLCASSSQGATIDEQFFGPGTRLTVL.

This chain links TRBV2 with TRBJ2-7; 7 bases align to TRBD1. This CDR3 region has 14 residues. Germline CDR1 and CDR2: SNHLY and FYNNEI. J lost 0 bases, V lost 7 bases, and 6 bases had no gene match. CDR3 protein: CASTVTGSSYEQYF. CDR3 nucleotides: TGTGCCAGCACGGTGACAGGGAGCTCCTACGAGCAGTACTTC.

CDR3 bases: TGCGCCAGCAGTCAGGGGACTGGAAACACCATATATTTT. Amino acid sequence: CASSQGTGNTIYF. The rearrangement joins TRBV5-1 to TRBJ1-3, with D possibly TRBD1 on 6 matching bases. The CDR3 loop spans 13 amino acids. V was pared by 5 bases and J by 2 bases, with 8 bases between. Germline CDR1 and CDR2: SGHRS and YFSETQ.

The chain carries TRBV29-1 and TRBJ1-4; 9 bases match TRBD1. CDR1 is SQVTM and CDR2 is ANQGSEA in the germline V gene. This CDR3 is 13 amino acids long. Trimming took 8 bases from V and 4 from J; bases not matched to a gene: 5. The DNA for the CDR3 is TGCAGCATTGGGACAGGGATTAATGAAAAACTGTTTTTT. This codes for CSIGTGINEKLFF.

The V call is TRBV6-5, the J call TRBJ2-7; 11 nucleotides align to TRBD2. Germline V CDR1 and CDR2: MNHEY, SVGAGI. V was pared by 5 bases and J by 6 bases, with 9 bases of the junction left unmatched. There are 15 residues in the CDR3. CDR3 protein: CASSSLAGGRGEQYF. In DNA, the CDR3 is TGTGCCAGCAGTAGTCTAGCGGGGGGCCGGGGCGAGCAGTACTTC.

The chain employs TRBV19 and TRBJ1-1; D is ambiguous. Trimming left V 1 base short and J 1 base short, with 7 bases between. There are 14 residues in the CDR3. Germline CDR1 is LNHDA and CDR2 is SQIVND (reference sequence). CDR3 DNA: TGTGCCAGTAGTATAGTGGCAGGGAACACTGAAGCTTTCTTT. Translating gives CASSIVAGNTEAFF. Variable domain in full (rest from reference TRBV19 and TRBJ1-1): DGGITQSPKYLFRKEGQNVTLSCEQNLNHDAMYWYRQDPGQGLRLIYYSQIVNDFQKGDIAEGYSVSREKKESFPLTVTSAQKNPTAFYLCASSIVAGNTEAFFGQGTRLTVV.

V usage is TRBV6-6 and J usage is TRBJ1-2, with a possible D match to TRBD1 (6 bases). The germline V gene encodes CDR1 MNHNY and CDR2 SVGAGI (reference sequence). The CDR3 covers 14 residues. V lost 5 bases to trimming and J lost 8 bases, with 18 bases between them. CDR3 nucleotides: TGTGCCAGCAGTAGTCGGACAGACCTCTCCGGCTACACCTTC. This gives the protein CASSSRTDLSGYTF.

DNA for the CDR3: TGTGCCAGCAGCTCCAAACGGACTGAAGGCAGCTCCTACAATGAGCAGTTCTTC. Translating it yields CASSSKRTEGSSYNEQFF. The J gene is TRBJ2-1, the V gene TRBV5-4; weak D call: TRBD2 (5 bases). The V and J ends lost 3 bases and 0 bases respectively, with 19 bases between them. The CDR3 has 18 amino acids. Germline assignment: CDR1 SGHNT and CDR2 YYREEE (reference sequence). Variable domain in full (rest from reference TRBV5-4 and TRBJ2-1): ETGVTQSPTHLIKTRGQQVTLRCSSQSGHNTVSWYQQALGQGPQFIFQYYREEENGRGNFPPRFSGLQFPNYSSELNVNALELDDSALYLCASSSKRTEGSSYNEQFFGPGTRLTVL.

This sequence joins TRBV9 and TRBJ1-1; D gene unclear. Trimming removed 4 bases at V and 0 bases at J, with 10 bases between. Germline V gene lookup returns CDR1 SGDLS and CDR2 YYNGEE. The length of the CDR3 is 14 residues. The CDR3 loop reads CASSSLGLNTEAFF. The DNA of the CDR3 is TGTGCCAGCAGCTCCCTCGGTCTGAACACTGAAGCTTTCTTT.

In this sample, this clone turned up once. The chain links TRBV3-1 (or the pseudogene TRBV3-2) to TRBJ2-1, with D possibly matching TRBD1 (6 bases). Germline loops: CDR1 LGHDT, CDR2 YNNKEL (reference sequence). Trimming removed 1 base at V and 9 bases at J, with 16 bases between. The CDR3 consists of 15 residues. CDR3 sequence (DNA): TGTGCCAGCAGCCAAGGCACAGGACAGCGCGGTGAGCAGTTCTTC. It is translated as CASSQGTGQRGEQFF.

The V call is TRBV9, the J call TRBJ1-2, with D unclear. The CDR3 length is 14 residues. The V gene's germline CDR1 is SGDLS and CDR2 YYNGEE. Trimming took 0 bases from V and 2 from J, leaving 8 bases between them. Here the CDR3 reads CASSVDPVNYGYTF. The CDR3 coding sequence is TGTGCCAGCAGCGTAGACCCAGTGAACTATGGCTACACCTTC. The variable domain in full, with the rest retrieved from reference TRBV9 and TRBJ1-2, is DSGVTQTPKHLITATGQRVTLRCSPRSGDLSVYWYQQSLDQGLQFLIQYYNGEERAKGNILERFSAQQFPDLHSELNLSSLELGDSALYFCASSVDPVNYGYTFGSGTRLTVV.

V gene TRBV7-2 combines with J gene TRBJ2-4, with 7 bases that match TRBD1. The CDR3 covers 15 residues. Germline CDR1 reads SGHTA; CDR2 reads FQGNSA. V shed 5 bases and J 4 bases; nucleotides not matched to a gene: 8. The CDR3 region has the DNA TGTGCCAGCAGCCCCGGGACAGCCCAAAAAAACATTCAGTACTTC. Protein sequence: CASSPGTAQKNIQYF.